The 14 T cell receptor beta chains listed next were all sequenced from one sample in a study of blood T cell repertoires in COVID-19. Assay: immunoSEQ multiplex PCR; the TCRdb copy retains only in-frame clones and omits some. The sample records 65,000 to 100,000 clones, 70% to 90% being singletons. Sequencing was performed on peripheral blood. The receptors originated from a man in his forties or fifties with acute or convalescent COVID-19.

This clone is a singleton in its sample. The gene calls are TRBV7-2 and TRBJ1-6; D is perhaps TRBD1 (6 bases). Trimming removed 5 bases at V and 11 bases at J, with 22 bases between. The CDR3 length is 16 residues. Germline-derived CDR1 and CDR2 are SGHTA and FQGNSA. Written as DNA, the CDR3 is TGTGCCAGCAGCCCAAGGATGGCGTCGCAGGGGACACCCCTCCACTTT. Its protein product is CASSPRMASQGTPLHF.

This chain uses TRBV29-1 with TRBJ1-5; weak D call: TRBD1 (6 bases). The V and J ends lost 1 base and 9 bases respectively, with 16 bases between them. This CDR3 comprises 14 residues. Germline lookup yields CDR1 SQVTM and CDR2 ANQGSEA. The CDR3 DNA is TGCAGCGTTGAAGCGGGCCCAGGGGCAAGGCCCCAGCATTTT. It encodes CSVEAGPGARPQHF.

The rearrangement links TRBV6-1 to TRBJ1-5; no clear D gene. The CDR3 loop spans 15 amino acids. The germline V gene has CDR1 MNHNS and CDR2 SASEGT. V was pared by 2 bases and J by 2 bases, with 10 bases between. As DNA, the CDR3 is TGTGCCAGCAGTGAACCCTTCGGGGGCAATCAGCCCCAGCATTTT. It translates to CASSEPFGGNQPQHF.

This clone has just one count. CDR3 in DNA: TGTGCCAGCAGCGGTTCGAAGCGACAGGGCTATGGCTACACCTTC. Protein product: CASSGSKRQGYGYTF. The rearrangement joins TRBV25-1 to TRBJ1-2; 7 bases are shared with TRBD1. This CDR3 is 15 amino acids long. The germline V gene encodes CDR1 MGHDK and CDR2 SYGVNS. V shed 6 bases and J 4 bases; nucleotides not matched to a gene: 11.

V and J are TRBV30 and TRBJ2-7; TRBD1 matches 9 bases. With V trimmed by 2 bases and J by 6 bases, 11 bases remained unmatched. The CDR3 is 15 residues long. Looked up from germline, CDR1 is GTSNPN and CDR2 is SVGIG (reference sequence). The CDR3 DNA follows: TGTGCCTGGAGTTTCACCGGGACAGGGCGCCCCGAGCAGTACTTC. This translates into CAWSFTGTGRPEQYF.

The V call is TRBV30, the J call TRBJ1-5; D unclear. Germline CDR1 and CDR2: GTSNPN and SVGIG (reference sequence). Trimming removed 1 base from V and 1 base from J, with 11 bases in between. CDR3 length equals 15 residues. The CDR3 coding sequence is TGTGCCTGGAGTGGGGGAGGGTCCAGCAATCAGCCCCAGCATTTT. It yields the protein CAWSGGGSSNQPQHF.

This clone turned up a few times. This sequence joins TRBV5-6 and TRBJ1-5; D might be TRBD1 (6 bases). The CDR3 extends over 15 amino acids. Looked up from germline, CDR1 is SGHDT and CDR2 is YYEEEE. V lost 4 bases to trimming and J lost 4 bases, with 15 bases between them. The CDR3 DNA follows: TGTGCCAGCAGCCAAAGGTGGGGGCGGAATCAGCCCCAGCATTTT. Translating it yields CASSQRWGRNQPQHF.

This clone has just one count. CDR3 coding DNA: TGTGCCAGCAGTACGGGAGTCATGAACACTGAAGCTTTCTTT. Translated: CASSTGVMNTEAFF. This chain joins TRBV28 and TRBJ1-1; D unresolved. Germline V gives CDR1 MDHEN, CDR2 SYDVKM. Trimming pared 5 bases from V and 0 bases from J, leaving 10 bases between. This CDR3 is built from 14 residues.

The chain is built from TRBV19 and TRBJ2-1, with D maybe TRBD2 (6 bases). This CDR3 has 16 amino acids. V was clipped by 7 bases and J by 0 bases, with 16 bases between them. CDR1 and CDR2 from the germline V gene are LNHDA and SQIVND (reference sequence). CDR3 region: CASTPPGTGSYNEQFF. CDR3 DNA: TGTGCCAGTACCCCGCCAGGGACTGGCTCCTACAATGAGCAGTTCTTC.

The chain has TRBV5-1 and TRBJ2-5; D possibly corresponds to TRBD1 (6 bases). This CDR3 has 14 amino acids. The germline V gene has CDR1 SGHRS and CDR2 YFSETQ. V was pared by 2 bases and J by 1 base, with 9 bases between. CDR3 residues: CASSFGTTQETQYF. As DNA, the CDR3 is TGCGCCAGCAGCTTTGGGACAACCCAAGAGACCCAGTACTTC.

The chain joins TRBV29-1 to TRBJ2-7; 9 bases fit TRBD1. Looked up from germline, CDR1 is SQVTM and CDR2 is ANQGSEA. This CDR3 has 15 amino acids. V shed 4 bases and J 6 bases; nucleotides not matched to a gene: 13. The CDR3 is CSVAWGQGTFGEQYF. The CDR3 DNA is TGCAGCGTTGCCTGGGGACAGGGTACTTTTGGCGAGCAGTACTTC.

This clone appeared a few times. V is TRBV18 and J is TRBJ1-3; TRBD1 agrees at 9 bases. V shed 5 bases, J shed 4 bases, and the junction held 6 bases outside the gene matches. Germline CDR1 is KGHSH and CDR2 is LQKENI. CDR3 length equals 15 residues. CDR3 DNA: TGTGCCAGCTCATCCGGGACAGGGCTCGGAAACACCATATATTTT. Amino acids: CASSSGTGLGNTIYF.

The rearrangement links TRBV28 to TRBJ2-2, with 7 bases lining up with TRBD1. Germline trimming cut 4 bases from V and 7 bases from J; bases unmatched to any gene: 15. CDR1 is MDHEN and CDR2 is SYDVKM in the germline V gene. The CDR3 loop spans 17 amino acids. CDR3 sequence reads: CASSSSALQGKGGELFF. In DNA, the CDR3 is TGTGCCAGCAGTTCATCCGCACTACAGGGGAAAGGCGGGGAGCTGTTTTTT.

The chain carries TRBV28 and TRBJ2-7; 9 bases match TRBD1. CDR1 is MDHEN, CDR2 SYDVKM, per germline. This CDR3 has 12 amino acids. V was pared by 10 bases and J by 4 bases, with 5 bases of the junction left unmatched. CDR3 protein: CATRDRVYEQYV. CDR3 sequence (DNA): TGTGCCACACGGGACAGGGTTTACGAGCAGTACGTC.